This T cell receptor (beta chain) was retrieved from a study of stem cell transplantation in POMP-related autoinflammatory disease. Findings of the study overall: PRAID patients trended toward lower TRB diversity and higher clonality in all analyzed T-cell subsets. In PRAID patients, the number of distinct TRB V-J gene pairings was restricted.

On this clone itself: The antigen is undetermined.

Some clones are missing from TCRdb's copy, which holds only in-frame ones; the method was immunoSEQ multiplex PCR. The table shows roughly 9,100 clones, with more than 85% occurring only once. PRAID combined immunodeficiency and autoinflammation. Trimming cost V 2 bases and J 4 bases, with 11 bases left between them. The germline V gene encodes CDR1 GTSNPN and CDR2 SVGIG (reference sequence). The CDR3 length is 13 residues. The input for sequencing was CD8+ T cells from PBMCs, taken before stem cell transplantation. The clonotype was recovered from a human donor with POMP-related autoinflammation and immune dysregulation (PRAID). V gene TRBV30 combines with J gene TRBJ1-2, with D perhaps TRBD1 (5 bases). The CDR3 sequence is CAWSHTGSYGYTF. As DNA, the CDR3 is TGTGCCTGGAGTCATACAGGATCCTATGGCTACACCTTC.